This section outlines one T cell receptor beta chain sequence together with its context. This sample was included in a study of type 1 and type 2 diabetes patients. Amplification started from genomic DNA. The TCR beta CDR3 region was amplified using 30 forward and 13 reverse primers. TCRdb analysed the multiplex PCR reads with MiXCR anew, one entry per CDR3 protein. The sample shows 250,000 to 300,000 distinct CDR3 sequences, roughly 50% of them seen only once. CDR1 SGHTA and CDR2 FQGTGA come from the germline V gene. Deletions cut 2 bases from V and 3 bases from J, with 10 bases between. This CDR3 contains 14 residues.

This sequence joins TRBV7-3 and TRBJ1-2; D not resolved. This sequence was found in a man between 18 and 35 years old with type 2 diabetes. Sequencing was carried out using peripheral blood mononuclear cells (PBMCs). This CDR3 reads CASSLGPAYYGYTF. Written as DNA, the CDR3 is TGTGCCAGCAGCTTAGGGCCAGCCTACTATGGCTACACCTTC.